Described below is a single T cell receptor beta chain sequence and its context. Isolated RNA was reverse transcribed in full, so expressed TCRB transcripts were sequenced. Libraries were prepared by immunoSEQ multiplex PCR; TCRdb keeps only in-frame clonotypes and omits some of them. Here the sample spans hundreds of thousands of clones, about 10% being singletons. The sample belongs to a study of beta chain features in type 1 diabetes. As for the study in general: Cell yields, age and gender were similar between patients and healthy donors.

The CDR3 has 15 amino acids. With V trimmed by 3 bases and J by 8 bases, 9 bases remained unmatched. Germline CDR1 is SGDLS and CDR2 is YYNGEE. The gene calls are TRBV9 and TRBJ2-1, with 9 bases that match TRBD2. The source is a woman aged 25 to 39 in good health. The material sequenced was naive CD4+ T cells from blood. The CDR3 DNA follows: TGTGCCAGCAGCGATACCGGGACTAGCAGTCATGAGCAGTTCTTC. Protein sequence: CASSDTGTSSHEQFF.